These 16 T cell receptor beta chains were all obtained from the same sample, sequenced in a study of PD-1 blockade in classical Hodgkin lymphoma. Relapse was seen in all patients after autologous stem cell transplantation, and brentuximab vedotin exposure was variable. TCRdb keeps only in-frame clones here, not all; method: immunoSEQ multiplex PCR. Here the sample spans 30,000 to 45,000 clones, almost 90% being singletons. The starting material was peripheral blood mononuclear cells (PBMCs), obtained before the second cycle of nivolumab. The receptors stem from a human donor with classical Hodgkin lymphoma.

This rearrangement joins TRBV7-2 to TRBJ2-2; the match to TRBD2 covers 9 bases. The CDR3 spans 16 residues. The V and J ends lost 0 bases and 4 bases, in that order; junction bases with no gene match: 3. Looked up from germline, CDR1 is SGHTA and CDR2 is FQGNSA. The CDR3 here is CASSLASGRPTGELFF. CDR3 in DNA: TGTGCCAGCAGCTTAGCCAGCGGGAGGCCCACCGGGGAGCTGTTTTTT.

In this sample, this clone turned up once. CDR3 region: CARTTISRSYEQYF. The DNA of the CDR3 is TGTGCCAGGACAACTATCAGCCGGAGCTACGAGCAGTACTTC. The chain couples TRBV21-1 to TRBJ2-7. TRBV21-1 counts as a pseudogene. CDR3 length: 14 residues.

The rearrangement joins TRBV5-1 to TRBJ2-4; D not certain. This CDR3 has 13 amino acids. Germline V lookup: CDR1 SGHRS, CDR2 YFSETQ. V was shortened by 0 bases and J by 5 bases, with 6 bases between the two germline ends. In DNA, the CDR3 is TGCGCCAGCAGCTTGGACGGAGAAAACATTCAGTACTTC. Protein sequence: CASSLDGENIQYF. The variable domain in full, with the rest retrieved from reference TRBV5-1 and TRBJ2-4, is KAGVTQTPRYLIKTRGQQVTLSCSPISGHRSVSWYQQTPGQGLQFLFEYFSETQRNKGNFPGRFSGRQFSNSRSEMNVSTLELGDSALYLCASSLDGENIQYFGAGTRLSVL.

This rearrangement joins TRBV4-2 to TRBJ2-1, with 7 bases lining up with TRBD1. J lost 4 bases, V lost 2 bases, and 5 bases had no gene match. This CDR3 region has 15 residues. Looked up from germline, CDR1 is LGHNA and CDR2 is YNFKEQ. The CDR3 DNA reads TGTGCCAGCAGCCAAACTCAACAGGGGTACAATGAGCAGTTCTTC. This translates into CASSQTQQGYNEQFF.

V gene TRBV6-1 combines with J gene TRBJ1-3; 7 bases align to TRBD1. This CDR3 contains 13 residues. With V trimmed by 6 bases and J by 4 bases, 3 bases remained unmatched. The germline V gene has CDR1 MNHNS and CDR2 SASEGT. Here the CDR3 DNA reads TGTGCCAGCAGAAGACAGGGCGGAAACACCATATATTTT. This encodes CASRRQGGNTIYF.

CDR3 sequence (DNA): TGTGCCAGCAGCCGGGACAGGGTATCCTACGAGCAGTACTTC. Translation gives CASSRDRVSYEQYF. This chain connects TRBV4-2 to TRBJ2-7; 9 bases fit TRBD1. Germline values: CDR1 LGHNA, CDR2 YNFKEQ. Unmatched junction bases numbered 2, after V lost 4 bases and J lost 1 base. The CDR3 has 14 residues.

The rearrangement uses TRBV7-8 and TRBJ1-4; a weak D match, TRBD1 (6 bases). The CDR3 totals 15 residues. Germline V CDR1 and CDR2: SGHVS, FQNEAQ. Trimming cost V 1 base and J 7 bases, with 13 bases left between them. The CDR3 DNA sequence: TGTGCCAGCAGCTTAGGGGCCGGGGGCGCTGAAAAACTGTTTTTT. Translating gives CASSLGAGGAEKLFF.

This clone came up once. This rearrangement joins TRBV4-1 to TRBJ1-2; TRBD1 aligns across 7 bases. The trim removed 3 bases at V and 6 bases at J, leaving 16 bases unmatched. Per germline, CDR1 MGHRA and CDR2 YSYEKL. The CDR3 is made up of 17 amino acids. In nucleotides, the CDR3 is TGCGCCAGCAGCCATCTCAGGAGGGGACAGCCGGGTGATGGCTACACCTTC. Translating it yields CASSHLRRGQPGDGYTF.

The chain joins TRBV4-1 to TRBJ2-2, with TRBD1 as a possible D gene (5 bases). CDR1 is MGHRA and CDR2 is YSYEKL in the germline V gene. There are 15 residues in the CDR3. The V gene lost 0 bases and the J gene lost 5 bases, with 10 bases spanning the gap. In DNA form, the CDR3 reads TGCGCCAGCAGCCAAGAAGACAGAGAAACCGGGGAGCTGTTTTTT. Amino acid sequence: CASSQEDRETGELFF.

V gene TRBV5-8 combines with J gene TRBJ1-5, with D possibly matching TRBD1 (5 bases). The CDR3 is 16 amino acids. Per the germline V gene, CDR1 is SGHTS and CDR2 is YDEGEE. V gave up 2 bases and J gave up 3 bases, with 15 bases separating them. The CDR3 region has the DNA TGTGCCAGCAGCTTTAGGGGTAGTGGATCCAATCAGCCCCAGCATTTT. This sequence encodes CASSFRGSGSNQPQHF.

As for this clone: At one of its ends the junction is not consistent with the germline gene, which may arise from a read error. CDR3 coding DNA: TGTGCTAGCAGCTTAGGGGTCGGTGAAGAGCAGTACTTC. It codes for CASSLGVGEEQYF. The chain couples TRBV7-7 to TRBJ2-7; tentatively, D is TRBD1 (5 bases). Per the germline V gene, CDR1 is SSHAT and CDR2 is FNYEAQ (reference sequence). The CDR3 totals 13 residues.

To note about this clone: At one boundary the junction diverges from the germline segment, which might be a read error. The chain is built from TRBV4-1 and TRBJ2-7, with 9 nucleotides matching TRBD1. Germline assignment: CDR1 MGHRA and CDR2 YSYEKL. The CDR3 runs to 15 residues. The CDR3 reads CAGSQEGQGIHEQYF. CDR3 DNA sequence: TGCGCCGGCAGCCAAGAAGGACAGGGGATCCACGAGCAGTACTTC.

The J gene is TRBJ2-7, the V gene TRBV7-6, with TRBD2 matching over 7 bases. After removal of 5 bases from V and 0 bases from J, the junction contained 7 bases not matched to a gene. This CDR3 has 15 amino acids. Germline loops: CDR1 SGHVS, CDR2 FNYEAQ. Here the CDR3 reads CASSASGVSSYEQYF. For the CDR3, the DNA is TGTGCCAGCAGCGCAAGCGGGGTGAGCTCCTACGAGCAGTACTTC. Full variable domain (rest looked up from reference TRBV7-6 and TRBJ2-7): GAGVSQSPRYKVTKRGQDVALRCDPISGHVSLYWYRQALGQGPEFLTYFNYEAQQDKSGLPNDRFSAERPEGSISTLTIQRTEQRDSAMYRCASSASGVSSYEQYFGPGTRLTVT.

The chain carries TRBV7-8 and TRBJ2-2; the match to TRBD2 covers 11 bases. V dropped 6 bases and J dropped 2; count of bases not matched to a gene: 5. This CDR3 is built from 16 residues. Germline V gives CDR1 SGHVS, CDR2 FQNEAQ. As DNA, the CDR3 is TGTGCCAGCAGGGAGACTAGCGGGACAAACACCGGGGAGCTGTTTTTT. Translating it yields CASRETSGTNTGELFF.

The genes are TRBV4-2 and TRBJ2-3; a possible D gene is TRBD2 (6 bases). V lost 1 base and J 2 bases, leaving 13 bases between the germline ends. The CDR3 runs to 16 residues. Germline V lookup: CDR1 LGHNA, CDR2 YNFKEQ. The CDR3 coding sequence is TGTGCCAGCAGCCAAGTCGTTAGCGGAGCCACAGATACGCAGTATTTT. It encodes CASSQVVSGATDTQYF.

The V gene is TRBV27, the J gene TRBJ2-2, with 7 bases fitting TRBD2. Germline values: CDR1 MNHEY, CDR2 SMNVEV (reference sequence). The junction had 8 bases not matched to a gene; V was cut back by 7 bases and J by 3 bases. CDR3 length: 15 amino acids. CDR3: CASTRAGDYTGELFF. The DNA for the CDR3 is TGTGCCAGCACCCGGGCGGGAGACTACACCGGGGAGCTGTTTTTT.